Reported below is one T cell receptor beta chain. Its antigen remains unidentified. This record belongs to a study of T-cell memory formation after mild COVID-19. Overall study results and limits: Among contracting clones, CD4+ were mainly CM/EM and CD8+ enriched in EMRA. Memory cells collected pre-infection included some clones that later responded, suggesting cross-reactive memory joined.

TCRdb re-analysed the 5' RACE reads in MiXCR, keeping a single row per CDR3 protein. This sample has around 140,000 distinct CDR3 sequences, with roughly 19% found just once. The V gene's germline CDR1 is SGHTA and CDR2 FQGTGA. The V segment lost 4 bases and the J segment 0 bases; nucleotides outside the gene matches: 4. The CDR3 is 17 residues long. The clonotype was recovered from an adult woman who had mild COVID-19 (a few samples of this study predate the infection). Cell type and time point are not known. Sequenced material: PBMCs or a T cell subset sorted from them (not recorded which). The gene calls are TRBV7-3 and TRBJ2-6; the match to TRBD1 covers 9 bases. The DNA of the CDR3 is TGTGCCAGCAGCTCCGGGACAGGGTACTCTGGGGCCAACGTCCTGACTTTC. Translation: CASSSGTGYSGANVLTF.